This TCR beta chain was recovered during a study of control samples from healthy donors and cancer patients. The CDR3 sequence is 18 residues long. Trimming took off 2 bases at V and 1 base at J, with 19 bases between the two ends. Germline loops: CDR1 SGHVS, CDR2 FQNEAQ. TCRdb's copy holds only in-frame clones and misses some; the assay was immunoSEQ multiplex PCR. The sample records 150,000 to 200,000 clones, around 90% being singletons. This sequence originates from a woman aged 40 to 50 in good health. Sequencing was done on a sample of blood. This chain uses TRBV7-8 with TRBJ2-3, with D perhaps TRBD1 (5 bases). The CDR3 reads CASSLLNRGTIGTDTQYF. The CDR3 DNA follows: TGTGCCAGCAGCTTACTCAATAGGGGTACGATTGGCACAGATACGCAGTATTTT.